Reported below is one T cell receptor (beta chain). The CDR3 has 13 residues. The V and J ends lost 7 bases and 6 bases respectively, with 15 bases between them. The Seattle patients joined while their infection was active and were tracked longitudinally afterward. These data belong to a study of blood T cell repertoires in COVID-19. Study-wide background: The United States, Italy and Spain provided the acute and convalescent COVID-19 samples.

Libraries were prepared by immunoSEQ multiplex PCR; TCRdb keeps only in-frame clonotypes and omits some of them. The sample has about 200,000 clones, 94% seen once. The source is a man aged 25-45 years with COVID-19, enrolled during active disease. The sequenced material came from peripheral blood. This chain links TRBV12-3 or TRBV12-4 with TRBJ1-1; D perhaps matches TRBD1 (5 bases). CDR3 in amino acids: CASIIGGKAEAFF. CDR3 sequence (DNA): TGTGCCAGCATTATTGGGGGGAAGGCTGAAGCTTTCTTT.